One and the same sample provided the 24 T cell receptor beta chains below, sequenced in a study of blood T cell repertoires in COVID-19. Profiled with immunoSEQ multiplex PCR; TCRdb holds only in-frame clones, not every one. The sample holds about 190,000 clones, approximately 85% seen once. Sequences were obtained from peripheral blood. The receptors originated from a woman in her 70s with active or convalescent COVID-19.

The chain recombines TRBV10-3 with TRBJ2-1; no clear D. Germline lookup yields CDR1 ENHRY and CDR2 SYGVKD. The CDR3 loop spans 12 amino acids. V dropped 5 bases and J dropped 7 bases, with 9 bases sitting between them. The CDR3 sequence: CAISWVGNEQFF. The CDR3 DNA sequence: TGTGCCATCAGTTGGGTCGGGAATGAGCAGTTCTTC.

The rearrangement links TRBV5-1 to TRBJ2-7; D perhaps matches TRBD1 (6 bases). The CDR3 is 14 amino acids. V dropped 2 bases and J dropped 5 bases, with 14 bases sitting between them. Germline lookup yields CDR1 SGHRS and CDR2 YFSETQ. CDR3 sequence (DNA): TGCGCCAGCAGCTTAATGGGGGCGCGGGACGAGCAGTACTTC. Amino acid sequence: CASSLMGARDEQYF. Full variable domain (outside the CDR3, taken from reference TRBV5-1 and TRBJ2-7): KAGVTQTPRYLIKTRGQQVTLSCSPISGHRSVSWYQQTPGQGLQFLFEYFSETQRNKGNFPGRFSGRQFSNSRSEMNVSTLELGDSALYLCASSLMGARDEQYFGPGTRLTVT.

The V gene is TRBV2, the J gene TRBJ2-3; D is ambiguous. Germline V gene sequence: CDR1 SNHLY, CDR2 FYNNEI. This CDR3 comprises 13 residues. Trimming stripped 0 bases from V and 5 bases from J, with 6 bases between. The chain's CDR3 is CASSEALRDTQYF. CDR3 bases: TGTGCCAGCAGTGAAGCGCTGCGAGATACGCAGTATTTT.

There are a few counts of this clone. The chain joins TRBV11-2 to TRBJ2-2; TRBD2 matches at 10 bases. V trimming: 3 bases; J trimming: 5 bases; junction bases outside the gene matches: 9. Per germline, CDR1 SGHAT and CDR2 FQNNGV. This CDR3 region has 17 residues. CDR3 bases: TGTGCCAGCAGCTTCCTAGCGGGAGACGGGGGAACCGGGGAGCTGTTTTTT. The encoded protein is CASSFLAGDGGTGELFF.

V gene TRBV7-9 combines with J gene TRBJ2-7; maybe TRBD2 (5 bases). Germline V CDR1 and CDR2: SEHNR, FQNEAQ (reference sequence). This CDR3 contains 13 residues. Deletions cut 5 bases from V and 4 bases from J, with 12 bases between. The DNA of the CDR3 is TGTGCCAGCAGCACCGAACTAGGTTACGAGCAGTACTTC. It codes for CASSTELGYEQYF.

The chain links TRBV11-2 to TRBJ1-5; D ambiguous. Trimming removed 5 bases from V and 0 bases from J, with 11 bases in between. The CDR3 totals 15 residues. CDR1 and CDR2 (germline): SGHAT, FQNNGV. The CDR3 coding sequence is TGTGCCAGCAGCCTGGGCCCTTATAGCAATCAGCCCCAGCATTTT. Amino acid sequence: CASSLGPYSNQPQHF.

The rearrangement uses TRBV5-1 and TRBJ2-1, with a tentative D call TRBD2 (6 bases). V lost 0 bases, J lost 2 bases, and 9 bases lay in between. The germline V gene encodes CDR1 SGHRS and CDR2 YFSETQ. The CDR3 runs to 15 residues. CDR3 bases: TGCGCCAGCAGCTTGGGAGGGGAGGCCTACAATGAGCAGTTCTTC. Residues: CASSLGGEAYNEQFF.

This rearrangement joins TRBV7-3 to TRBJ2-1; weak D call: TRBD2 (6 bases). The CDR3 spans 15 residues. Looked up from germline, CDR1 is SGHTA and CDR2 is FQGTGA. V lost 3 bases to trimming and J lost 10 bases, with 19 bases between them. Here the CDR3 DNA reads TGTGCCAGCAGCTTCGCCCGGGACTCTTACTCCGAGCAGTTCTTC. This translates into CASSFARDSYSEQFF.

V usage is TRBV28 and J usage is TRBJ1-5; D is perhaps TRBD1 (6 bases). V was trimmed by 11 bases and J by 4 bases, leaving 15 bases between them. Germline V lookup: CDR1 MDHEN, CDR2 SYDVKM. The CDR3 has 13 amino acids. As DNA, the CDR3 is TGTGCCGCGGGGGGCGCCTGGAATCAGCCCCAGCATTTT. Translating gives CAAGGAWNQPQHF.

CDR3 DNA sequence: TGTGCCAGCAGTGGTTACAGGGGTGCAACTAATGAAAAACTGTTTTTT. Translated: CASSGYRGATNEKLFF. The chain carries TRBV25-1 and TRBJ1-4; TRBD1 matches 7 bases. CDR1 and CDR2 from the germline V gene are MGHDK and SYGVNS. V dropped 4 bases and J dropped 0; count of bases not matched to a gene: 5. The CDR3 is 16 residues long. The entire variable domain, with the rest obtained from reference TRBV25-1 and TRBJ1-4, is as follows: EADIYQTPRYLVIGTGKKITLECSQTMGHDKMYWYQQDPGMELHLIHYSYGVNSTEKGDLSSESTVSRIRTEHFPLTLESARPSHTSQYLCASSGYRGATNEKLFFGSGTQLSVL.

V gene TRBV2 combines with J gene TRBJ1-2, with 12 bases identical to TRBD1. V shed 6 bases and J 5 bases; nucleotides not matched to a gene: 4. CDR3 size: 14 residues. The germline gives CDR1 SNHLY, CDR2 FYNNEI. The CDR3 DNA reads TGTGCCAGCAGCCCGGGACAGGGGGCGTATGGCTACACCTTC. Protein product: CASSPGQGAYGYTF.

This chain joins TRBV19 and TRBJ2-5; 7 bases align to TRBD2. After removal of 2 bases from V and 5 bases from J, the junction contained 11 bases not matched to a gene. This CDR3 contains 16 residues. The germline V gene encodes CDR1 LNHDA and CDR2 SQIVND (reference sequence). The CDR3 sequence: CASSILGGGSKETQYF. In nucleotides, the CDR3 is TGTGCCAGTAGTATACTGGGGGGAGGGAGCAAGGAGACCCAGTACTTC.

The gene calls are TRBV15 and TRBJ2-5; TRBD2 matches 12 bases. The CDR3 extends over 20 amino acids. Germline CDR1 reads LNHNV; CDR2 reads YYDKDF (reference sequence). V lost 1 base to trimming and J lost 2 bases; unmatched junction nucleotides: 14. The CDR3 nucleotides read TGTGCCACCAGCAGAGCCCGTTTAAAACTAGCGGGAGGAGGGCAAGAGACCCAGTACTTC. Its translation: CATSRARLKLAGGGQETQYF.

The rearrangement joins TRBV12-5 to TRBJ2-5; 7 bases match TRBD1. Germline-derived CDR1 and CDR2 are LGHNT and FRNRAP. J was trimmed by 5 bases and V by 5 bases; bases with no gene match: 17. The CDR3 has 17 amino acids. The CDR3 reads CASGANRKDRVLETQYF. In nucleotides, the CDR3 is TGTGCTAGTGGTGCTAACCGGAAAGACAGGGTGTTGGAGACCCAGTACTTC.

This clone was seen repeatedly, ten times or more. V is TRBV4-1 and J is TRBJ2-7; TRBD1 matches at 12 bases. CDR3 size: 16 residues. The germline V gene has CDR1 MGHRA and CDR2 YSYEKL. After removal of 4 bases from V and 6 bases from J, the junction contained 10 bases not matched to a gene. CDR3 loop: CASSPLYRDRGLEQYF. CDR3 DNA: TGCGCCAGCAGCCCTTTGTATCGGGACAGGGGGCTCGAGCAGTACTTC.

V usage is TRBV6-5 and J usage is TRBJ1-1; a weak D match, TRBD1 (6 bases). V lost 6 bases and J lost 1, with 15 bases in between. The CDR3 is 15 amino acids. Germline CDR1 and CDR2: MNHEY and SVGAGI. The CDR3 protein is CASSRTVQRNTEAFF. CDR3 nucleotides: TGTGCCAGCAGCAGGACAGTACAAAGGAACACTGAAGCTTTCTTT.

This chain uses TRBV6-5 with TRBJ1-1; D remains unclear. Trimming pared 4 bases from V and 5 bases from J, leaving 5 bases between. The CDR3 runs 11 residues. The germline V gene encodes CDR1 MNHEY and CDR2 SVGAGI. This CDR3 is CASSSQTEAFF. CDR3 DNA: TGTGCCAGCAGTTCTCAGACTGAAGCTTTCTTT.

This chain links TRBV18 with TRBJ2-3; D ambiguous. Deletions cut 1 base from V and 1 base from J, with 6 bases between. Germline CDR1 is KGHSH and CDR2 is LQKENI. This CDR3 spans 14 amino acids. This chain's CDR3 is CASSPQTGTDTQYF. As DNA, the CDR3 is TGTGCCAGCTCACCACAGACTGGCACAGATACGCAGTATTTT.

CDR3 DNA sequence: TGCGCCAGCAGCACGAGACTAGCGGGAGTGTACAATGAGCAGTTCTTC. Translating it yields CASSTRLAGVYNEQFF. V usage is TRBV5-1 and J usage is TRBJ2-1, with TRBD2 matching over 12 bases. The CDR3 has 16 amino acids. Germline V gene data show CDR1 as SGHRS and CDR2 as YFSETQ. The trim removed 4 bases at V and 4 bases at J, leaving 6 bases unmatched.

The rearrangement joins TRBV5-6 to TRBJ1-3; D is ambiguous. V was shortened by 7 bases and J by 4 bases, with 18 bases between the two germline ends. The V gene's germline CDR1 is SGHDT and CDR2 YYEEEE. This CDR3 region has 15 residues. The DNA of the CDR3 is TGTGCCAGCTTCCAACGGGGTCCCGGGGGAAACACCATATATTTT. Its translation: CASFQRGPGGNTIYF.

The V gene is TRBV5-4, the J gene TRBJ2-1, with 9 bases matching TRBD1. Looked up from germline, CDR1 is SGHNT and CDR2 is YYREEE (reference sequence). V gave up 1 base and J gave up 2 bases; unmatched junction bases: 1. This CDR3 has 15 residues. The CDR3 spells CASSLRTGAYNEQFF. CDR3 DNA sequence: TGTGCCAGCAGCTTGCGGACAGGGGCCTACAATGAGCAGTTCTTC.

V and J are TRBV28 and TRBJ2-5; TRBD2 is a possible D gene (5 bases). The CDR3 is made up of 12 amino acids. CDR1 is MDHEN, CDR2 SYDVKM, per germline. V was trimmed by 2 bases and J by 6 bases, leaving 7 bases between them. CDR3 protein: CASSLAGKTQYF. In DNA, the CDR3 is TGTGCCAGCAGTTTAGCCGGGAAGACCCAGTACTTC.

This chain links TRBV28 with TRBJ2-7; a weak D match, TRBD2 (6 bases). Germline CDR1 is MDHEN and CDR2 is SYDVKM. Trimming removed 2 bases from V and 3 bases from J, with 14 bases in between. This CDR3 region has 15 residues. The CDR3 DNA is TGTGCCAGCAGTTTAGGTGGTAGCGGAGTCTACGAGCAGTACTTC. Its translation is CASSLGGSGVYEQYF.

The chain recombines TRBV18 with TRBJ2-7, with 15 bases fitting TRBD2. Germline V CDR1 and CDR2: KGHSH, LQKENI. The CDR3 totals 16 residues. Trimming at V came to 2 bases and at J to 5 bases, leaving 4 bases not matched to a gene. The CDR3 here is CASSPSGLAGGHEQYF. The DNA of the CDR3 is TGTGCCAGCTCACCATCGGGACTAGCGGGAGGACACGAGCAGTACTTC. The full variable domain, with the rest looked up from reference TRBV18 and TRBJ2-7, is NAGVMQNPRHLVRRRGQEARLRCSPMKGHSHVYWYRQLPEEGLKFMVYLQKENIIDESGMPKERFSAEFPKEGPSILRIQQVVRGDSAAYFCASSPSGLAGGHEQYFGPGTRLTVT.